What follows describes a single T cell receptor beta chain. This specimen comes from a study of blood T cell repertoires in COVID-19. In the study overall: PBMCs, B-cell-depleted T cells, or T cells were the source of the cDNA or gDNA that made up the material.

TCRdb's copy holds only in-frame clones and misses some; the assay was immunoSEQ multiplex PCR. In the table there are 340,000 or so clones, around 83% of which are singletons. Germline loops: CDR1 MDHEN, CDR2 SYDVKM. Trimming took 6 bases from V and 4 from J; bases not matched to a gene: 6. The CDR3 length is 14 residues. Sample: peripheral blood. This sequence joins TRBV28 and TRBJ1-5, with 7 bases aligning to TRBD1. This sequence was found in a man aged 25-40 years with active or convalescent COVID-19. The CDR3: CASSIDRENQPQHF. CDR3 coding DNA: TGTGCCAGCAGCATTGACAGGGAAAATCAGCCCCAGCATTTT. Supplemented by reference TRBV28 and TRBJ1-5, the full variable domain reads DVKVTQSSRYLVKRTGEKVFLECVQDMDHENMFWYRQDPGLGLRLIYFSYDVKMKEKGDIPEGYSVSREKKERFSLILESASTNQTSMYLCASSIDRENQPQHFGDGTRLSIL.